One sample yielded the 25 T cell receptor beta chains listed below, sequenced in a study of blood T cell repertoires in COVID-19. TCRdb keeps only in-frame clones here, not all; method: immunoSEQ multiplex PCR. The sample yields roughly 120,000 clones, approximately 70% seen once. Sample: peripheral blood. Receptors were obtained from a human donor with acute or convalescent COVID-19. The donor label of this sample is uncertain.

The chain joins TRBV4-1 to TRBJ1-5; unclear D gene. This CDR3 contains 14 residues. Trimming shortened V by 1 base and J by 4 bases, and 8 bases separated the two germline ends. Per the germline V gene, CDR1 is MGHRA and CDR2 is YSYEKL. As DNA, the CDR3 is TGCGCCAGCAGCCAAGCGAGGTCAAATCAGCCCCAGCATTTT. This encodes CASSQARSNQPQHF.

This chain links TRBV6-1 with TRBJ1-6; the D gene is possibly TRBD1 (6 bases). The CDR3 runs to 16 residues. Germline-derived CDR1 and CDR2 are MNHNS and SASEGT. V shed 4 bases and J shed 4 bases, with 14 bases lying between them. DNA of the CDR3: TGTGCCAGCAGTGGCCGACAGGCCTATTATAATTCACCCCTCCACTTT. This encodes CASSGRQAYYNSPLHF.

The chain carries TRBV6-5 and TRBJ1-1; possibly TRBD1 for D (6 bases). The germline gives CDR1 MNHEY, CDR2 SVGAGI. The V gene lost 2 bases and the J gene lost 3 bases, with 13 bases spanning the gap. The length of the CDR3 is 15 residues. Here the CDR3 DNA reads TGTGCCAGCAGTTACAGGCAGGGGTCCCACACTGAAGCTTTCTTT. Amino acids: CASSYRQGSHTEAFF.

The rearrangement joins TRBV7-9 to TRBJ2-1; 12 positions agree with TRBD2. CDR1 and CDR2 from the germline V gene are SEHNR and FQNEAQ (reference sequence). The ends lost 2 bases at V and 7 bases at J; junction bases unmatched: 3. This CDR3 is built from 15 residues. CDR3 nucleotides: TGTGCCAGCAGCTTATCTAGCGGGGGGGTAAATGAGCAGTTCTTC. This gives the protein CASSLSSGGVNEQFF.

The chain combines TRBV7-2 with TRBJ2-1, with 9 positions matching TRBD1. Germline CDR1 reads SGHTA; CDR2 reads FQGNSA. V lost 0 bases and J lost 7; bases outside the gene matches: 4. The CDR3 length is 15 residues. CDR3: CASSLADRGINEQFF. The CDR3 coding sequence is TGTGCCAGCAGCTTAGCCGACAGGGGGATAAATGAGCAGTTCTTC.

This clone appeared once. The DNA of the CDR3 is TGTGCCTGCTCAGGGAGGGTCCGAGAGACCCAGTACTTC. Translating it yields CACSGRVRETQYF. J is TRBJ2-5 and V is TRBV30, with 7 bases lining up with TRBD2. Unmatched junction bases numbered 8, after V lost 6 bases and J lost 4 bases. This CDR3 is 13 amino acids long. Germline loops: CDR1 GTSNPN, CDR2 SVGIG (reference sequence).

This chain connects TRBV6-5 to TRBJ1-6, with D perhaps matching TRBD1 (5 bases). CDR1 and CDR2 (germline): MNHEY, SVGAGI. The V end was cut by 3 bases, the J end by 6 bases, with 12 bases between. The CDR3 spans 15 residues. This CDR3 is CASSYSAQGNSPLHF. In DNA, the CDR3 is TGTGCCAGCAGTTATTCGGCGCAGGGTAATTCACCCCTCCACTTT.

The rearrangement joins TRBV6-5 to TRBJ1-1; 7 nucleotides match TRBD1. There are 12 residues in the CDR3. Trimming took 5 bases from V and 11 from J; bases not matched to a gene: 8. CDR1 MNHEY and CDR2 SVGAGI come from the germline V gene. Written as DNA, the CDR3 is TGTGCCAGCAGTCCGAACAGGGGTTGGGCTTTCTTT. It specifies CASSPNRGWAFF.

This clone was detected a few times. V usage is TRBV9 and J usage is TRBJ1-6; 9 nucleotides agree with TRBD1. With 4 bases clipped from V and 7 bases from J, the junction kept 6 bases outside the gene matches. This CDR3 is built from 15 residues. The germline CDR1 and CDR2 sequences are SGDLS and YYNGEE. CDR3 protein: CASSPSGTGNSPLHF. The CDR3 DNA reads TGTGCCAGCAGCCCGTCCGGGACAGGGAATTCACCCCTCCACTTT.

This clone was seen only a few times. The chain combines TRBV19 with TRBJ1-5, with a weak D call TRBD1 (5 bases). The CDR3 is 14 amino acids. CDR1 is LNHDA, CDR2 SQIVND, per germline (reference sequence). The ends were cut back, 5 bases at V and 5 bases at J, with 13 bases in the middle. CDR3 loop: CASSGGTYYQPQHF. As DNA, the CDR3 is TGTGCCAGTAGTGGGGGGACGTATTATCAGCCCCAGCATTTT.

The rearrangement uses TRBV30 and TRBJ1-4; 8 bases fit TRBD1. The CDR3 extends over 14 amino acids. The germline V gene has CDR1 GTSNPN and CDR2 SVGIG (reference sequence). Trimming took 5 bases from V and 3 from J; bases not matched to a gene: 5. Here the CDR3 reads CAWEPGQANEKLFF. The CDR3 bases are TGTGCCTGGGAACCGGGACAGGCTAATGAAAAACTGTTTTTT.

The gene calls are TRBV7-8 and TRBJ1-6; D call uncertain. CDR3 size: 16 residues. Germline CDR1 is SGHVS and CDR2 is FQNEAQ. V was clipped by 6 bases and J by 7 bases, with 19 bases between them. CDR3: CASSLLAASGNSPLHF. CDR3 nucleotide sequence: TGTGCCAGCAGTCTACTCGCGGCATCGGGGAATTCACCCCTCCACTTT. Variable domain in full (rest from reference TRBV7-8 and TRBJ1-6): GAGVSQSPRYKVAKRGQDVALRCDPISGHVSLFWYQQALGQGPEFLTYFQNEAQLDKSGLPSDRFFAERPEGSVSTLKIQRTQQEDSAVYLCASSLLAASGNSPLHFGNGTRLTVT.

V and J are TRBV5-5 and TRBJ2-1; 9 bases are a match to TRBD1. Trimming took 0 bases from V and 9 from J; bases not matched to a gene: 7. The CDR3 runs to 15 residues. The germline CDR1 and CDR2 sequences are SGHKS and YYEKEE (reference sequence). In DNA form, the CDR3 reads TGTGCCAGCAGCTTGGGGGACAGGGATATTAGTGAGCAGTTCTTC. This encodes CASSLGDRDISEQFF.

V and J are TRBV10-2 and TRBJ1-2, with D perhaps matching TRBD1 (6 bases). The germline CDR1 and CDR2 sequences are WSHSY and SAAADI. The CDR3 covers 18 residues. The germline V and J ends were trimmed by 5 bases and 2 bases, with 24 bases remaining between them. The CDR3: CASSPWTVEVRLNYGYTF. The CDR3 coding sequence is TGCGCCAGCAGTCCCTGGACAGTCGAGGTAAGGTTGAACTATGGCTACACCTTC.

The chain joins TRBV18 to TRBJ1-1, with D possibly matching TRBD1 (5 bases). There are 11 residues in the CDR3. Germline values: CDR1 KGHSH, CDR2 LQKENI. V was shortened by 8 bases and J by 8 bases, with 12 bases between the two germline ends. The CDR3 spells CASDDRSEAFF. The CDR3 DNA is TGTGCCAGCGACGACAGATCGGAAGCTTTCTTT.

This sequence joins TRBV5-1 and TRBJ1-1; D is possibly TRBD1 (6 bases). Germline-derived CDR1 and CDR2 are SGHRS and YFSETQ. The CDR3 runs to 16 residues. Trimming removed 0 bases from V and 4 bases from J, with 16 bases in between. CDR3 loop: CASSLAGDTAGTEAFF. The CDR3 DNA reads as TGCGCCAGCAGCTTGGCCGGGGACACGGCGGGCACTGAAGCTTTCTTT.

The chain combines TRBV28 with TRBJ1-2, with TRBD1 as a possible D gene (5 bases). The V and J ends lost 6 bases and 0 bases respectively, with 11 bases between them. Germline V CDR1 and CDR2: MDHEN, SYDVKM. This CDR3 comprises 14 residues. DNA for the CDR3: TGTGCCAGCAGGGGGGGGACTTCTAACTATGGCTACACCTTC. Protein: CASRGGTSNYGYTF.

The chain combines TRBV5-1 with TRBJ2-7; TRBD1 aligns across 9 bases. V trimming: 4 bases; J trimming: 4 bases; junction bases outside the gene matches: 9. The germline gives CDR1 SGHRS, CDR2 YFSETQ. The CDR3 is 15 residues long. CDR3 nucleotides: TGCGCCAGCAGCGTACAGGGGGCGGATGGATACGAGCAGTACTTC. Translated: CASSVQGADGYEQYF.

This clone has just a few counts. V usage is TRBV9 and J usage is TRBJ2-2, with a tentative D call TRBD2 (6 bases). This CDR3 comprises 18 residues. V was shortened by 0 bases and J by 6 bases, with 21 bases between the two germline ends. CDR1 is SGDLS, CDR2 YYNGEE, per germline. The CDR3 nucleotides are TGTGCCAGCAGCGTAGGCCTCCGAATCCTAGGCGGGGCCGGGGAGCTGTTTTTT. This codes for CASSVGLRILGGAGELFF. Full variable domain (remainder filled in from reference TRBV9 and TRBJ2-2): DSGVTQTPKHLITATGQRVTLRCSPRSGDLSVYWYQQSLDQGLQFLIQYYNGEERAKGNILERFSAQQFPDLHSELNLSSLELGDSALYFCASSVGLRILGGAGELFFGEGSRLTVL.

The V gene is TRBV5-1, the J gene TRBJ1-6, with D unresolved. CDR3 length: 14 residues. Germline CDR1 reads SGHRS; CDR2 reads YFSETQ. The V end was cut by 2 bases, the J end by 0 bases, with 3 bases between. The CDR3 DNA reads TGCGCCAGCAGCTTCGGCTCCTATAATTCACCCCTCCACTTT. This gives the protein CASSFGSYNSPLHF.

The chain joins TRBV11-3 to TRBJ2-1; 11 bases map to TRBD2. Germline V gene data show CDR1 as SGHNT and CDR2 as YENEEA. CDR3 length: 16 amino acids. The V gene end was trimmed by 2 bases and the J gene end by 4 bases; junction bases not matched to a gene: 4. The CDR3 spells CASSLSGTSGYNEQFF. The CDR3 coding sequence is TGTGCCAGCAGCTTATCCGGGACTAGCGGTTACAATGAGCAGTTCTTC.

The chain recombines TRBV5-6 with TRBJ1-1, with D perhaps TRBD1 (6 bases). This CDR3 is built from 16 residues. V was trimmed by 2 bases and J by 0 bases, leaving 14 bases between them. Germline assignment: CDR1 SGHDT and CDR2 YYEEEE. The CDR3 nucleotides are TGTGCCAGCAGCTTCTATTGGACAGCTATGAACACTGAAGCTTTCTTT. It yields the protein CASSFYWTAMNTEAFF.

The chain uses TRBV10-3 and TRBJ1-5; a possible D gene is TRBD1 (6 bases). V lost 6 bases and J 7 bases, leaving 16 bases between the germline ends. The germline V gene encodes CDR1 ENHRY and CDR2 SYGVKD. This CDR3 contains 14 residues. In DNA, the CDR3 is TGTGCCATCAGCACTAACAGGGATGGACAGCCCCAGCATTTT. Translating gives CAISTNRDGQPQHF.

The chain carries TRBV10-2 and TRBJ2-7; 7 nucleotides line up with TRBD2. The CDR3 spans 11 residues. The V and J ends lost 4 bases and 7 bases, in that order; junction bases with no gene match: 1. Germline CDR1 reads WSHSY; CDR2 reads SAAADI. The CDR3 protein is CASSGGGEQYV. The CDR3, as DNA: TGCGCCAGCAGTGGCGGGGGTGAGCAGTACGTC.

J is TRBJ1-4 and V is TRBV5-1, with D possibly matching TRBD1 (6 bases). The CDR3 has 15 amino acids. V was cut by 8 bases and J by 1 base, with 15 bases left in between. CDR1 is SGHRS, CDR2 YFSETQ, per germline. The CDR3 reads CASKTGSRTNEKLFF. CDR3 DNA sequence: TGCGCCAGTAAGACAGGCTCTAGAACTAATGAAAAACTGTTTTTT.